This T cell receptor (beta chain) was documented in a study of OX40 agonist ivuxolimab in advanced cancers. For the study at large: Every 2 weeks, patients received ivuxolimab intravenously, dosed at 0.01 to 10 mg/kg. The mean age was approximately 60 years, ranging from roughly 23 to 80, with around four fifths of participants male. Study-level results: Among expanded peripheral T cells, antigen specificity went undetermined.

Sequencing used immunoSEQ multiplex PCR; TCRdb keeps in-frame clones, though not all of them. This table has about 64,000 clones, around 83% appearing once. Germline loops: CDR1 WSHSY, CDR2 SAAADI. This CDR3 is built from 15 residues. This clone was observed a single time. Its antigen remains unidentified. The sequence was obtained from an adult with an advanced solid tumor such as melanoma, head and neck, liver or kidney cancer. The material sequenced was CD4+ or CD8+ T cells sorted from blood, taken in a trial of the OX40 agonist ivuxolimab. The gene calls are TRBV10-2 and TRBJ2-5, with 7 nucleotides matching TRBD1. The J call is in doubt because the DNA end fits TRBJ2-7 better. For the CDR3, the DNA is TGCGCCAGCAGAGCGGCGGGCAGGGGGTCCTACGAGCAGTACTTC. Translated, it gives CASRAAGRGSYEQYF.